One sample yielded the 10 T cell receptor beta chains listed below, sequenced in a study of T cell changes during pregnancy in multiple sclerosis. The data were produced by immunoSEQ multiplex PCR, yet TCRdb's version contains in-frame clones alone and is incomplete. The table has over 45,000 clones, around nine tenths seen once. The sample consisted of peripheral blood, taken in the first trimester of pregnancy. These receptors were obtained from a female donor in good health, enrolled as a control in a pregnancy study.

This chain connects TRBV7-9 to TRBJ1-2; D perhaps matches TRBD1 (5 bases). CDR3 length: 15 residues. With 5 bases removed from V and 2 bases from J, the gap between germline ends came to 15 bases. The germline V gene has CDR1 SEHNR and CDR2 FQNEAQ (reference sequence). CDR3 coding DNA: TGTGCCAGCAGCAAATCGGGGGGGTTAAACTATGGCTACACCTTC. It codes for CASSKSGGLNYGYTF. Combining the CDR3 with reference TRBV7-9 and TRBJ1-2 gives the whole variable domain DTGVSQNPRHKITKRGQNVTFRCDPISEHNRLYWYRQTLGQGPEFLTYFQNEAQLEKSRLLSDRFSAERPKGSFSTLEIQRTEQGDSAMYLCASSKSGGLNYGYTFGSGTRLTVV.

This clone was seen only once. The CDR3 sequence: CASSFTGTGEYGYTF. CDR3 DNA: TGTGCCAGCAGTTTTACCGGGACAGGGGAGTATGGCTACACCTTC. The V and J genes are TRBV27 and TRBJ1-2; 10 bases are shared with TRBD1. The CDR3 is 15 residues long. V dropped 3 bases and J dropped 5; count of bases not matched to a gene: 6. CDR1 and CDR2 from the germline V gene are MNHEY and SMNVEV (reference sequence).

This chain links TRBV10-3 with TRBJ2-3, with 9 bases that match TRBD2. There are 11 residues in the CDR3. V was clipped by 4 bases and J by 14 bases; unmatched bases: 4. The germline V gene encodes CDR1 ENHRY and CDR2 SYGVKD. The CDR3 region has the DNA TGTGCCATCAGTGGCGGGGGGGCCGCGTATTTT. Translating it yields CAISGGGAAYF.

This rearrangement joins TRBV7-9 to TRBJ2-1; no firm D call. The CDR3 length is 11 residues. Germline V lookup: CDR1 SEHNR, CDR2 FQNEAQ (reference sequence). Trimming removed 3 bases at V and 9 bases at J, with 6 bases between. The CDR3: CASSLGREQFF. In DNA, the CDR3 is TGTGCCAGCAGCTTGGGCCGTGAGCAGTTCTTC.

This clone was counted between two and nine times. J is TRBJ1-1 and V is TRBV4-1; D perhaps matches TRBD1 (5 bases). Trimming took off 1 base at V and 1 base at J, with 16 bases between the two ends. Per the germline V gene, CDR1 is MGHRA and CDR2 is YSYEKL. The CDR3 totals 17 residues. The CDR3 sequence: CASSQVGRGTRNTEAFF. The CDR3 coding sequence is TGCGCCAGCAGCCAAGTAGGAAGGGGCACAAGGAACACTGAAGCTTTCTTT.

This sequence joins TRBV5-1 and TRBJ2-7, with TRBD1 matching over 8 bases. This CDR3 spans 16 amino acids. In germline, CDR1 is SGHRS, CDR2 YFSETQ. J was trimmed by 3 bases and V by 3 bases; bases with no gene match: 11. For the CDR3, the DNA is TGCGCCAGCAGCTCGACTTCAGGGGGCGCGAGCTACGAGCAGTACTTC. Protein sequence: CASSSTSGGASYEQYF.

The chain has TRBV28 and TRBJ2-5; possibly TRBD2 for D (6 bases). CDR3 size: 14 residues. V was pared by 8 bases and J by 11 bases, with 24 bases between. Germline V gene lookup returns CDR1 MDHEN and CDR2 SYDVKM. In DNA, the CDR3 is TGTGCCAGCGAATATGGCGGGTCATCGGGAGAGCAGTACTTC. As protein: CASEYGGSSGEQYF.

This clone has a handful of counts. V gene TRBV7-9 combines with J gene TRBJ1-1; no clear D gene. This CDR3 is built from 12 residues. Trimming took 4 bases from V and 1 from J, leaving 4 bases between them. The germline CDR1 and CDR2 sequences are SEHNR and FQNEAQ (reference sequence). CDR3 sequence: CASSYQNTEAFF. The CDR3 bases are TGTGCCAGCAGCTATCAGAACACTGAAGCTTTCTTT.

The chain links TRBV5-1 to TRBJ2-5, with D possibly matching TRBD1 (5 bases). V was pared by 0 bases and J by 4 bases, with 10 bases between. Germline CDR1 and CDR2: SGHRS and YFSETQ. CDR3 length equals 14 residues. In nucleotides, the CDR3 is TGCGCCAGCAGCTTGGGACCAGGGCCAGAGACCCAGTACTTC. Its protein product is CASSLGPGPETQYF.

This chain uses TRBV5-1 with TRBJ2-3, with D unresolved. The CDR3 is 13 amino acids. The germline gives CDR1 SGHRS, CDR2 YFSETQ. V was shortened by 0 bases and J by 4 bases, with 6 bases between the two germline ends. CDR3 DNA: TGCGCCAGCAGCTTGGCCATCCCAGATACGCAGTATTTT. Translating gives CASSLAIPDTQYF.